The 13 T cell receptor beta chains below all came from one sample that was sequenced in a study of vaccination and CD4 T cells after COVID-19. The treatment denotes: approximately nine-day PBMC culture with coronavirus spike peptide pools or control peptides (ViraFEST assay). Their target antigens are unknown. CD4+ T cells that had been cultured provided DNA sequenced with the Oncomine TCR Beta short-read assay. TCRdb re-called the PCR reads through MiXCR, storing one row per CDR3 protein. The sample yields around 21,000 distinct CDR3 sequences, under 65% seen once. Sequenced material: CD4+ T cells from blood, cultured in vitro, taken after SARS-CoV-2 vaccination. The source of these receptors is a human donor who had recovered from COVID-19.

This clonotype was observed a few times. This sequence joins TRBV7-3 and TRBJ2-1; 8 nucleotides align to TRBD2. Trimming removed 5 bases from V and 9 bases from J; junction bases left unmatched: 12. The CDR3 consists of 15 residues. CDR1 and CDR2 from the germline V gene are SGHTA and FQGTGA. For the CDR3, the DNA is TGTGCCAGCAGCACGGGAGGGGGTCCTGGGGGTGAGCAGTTCTTC. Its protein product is CASSTGGGPGGEQFF.

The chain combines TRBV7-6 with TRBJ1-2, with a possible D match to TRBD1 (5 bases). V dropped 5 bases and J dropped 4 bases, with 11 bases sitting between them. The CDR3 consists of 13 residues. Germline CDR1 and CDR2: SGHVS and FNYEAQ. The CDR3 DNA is TGTGCCAGCAGCAATCCAGGGCGCTATGGCTACACCTTC. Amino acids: CASSNPGRYGYTF.

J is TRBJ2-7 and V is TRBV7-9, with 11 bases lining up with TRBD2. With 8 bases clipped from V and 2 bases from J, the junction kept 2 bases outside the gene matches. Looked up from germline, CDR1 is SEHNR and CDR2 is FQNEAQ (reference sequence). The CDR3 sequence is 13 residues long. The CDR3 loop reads CASGTSGTYEQYF. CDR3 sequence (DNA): TGTGCCAGCGGGACTAGCGGAACCTACGAGCAGTACTTC.

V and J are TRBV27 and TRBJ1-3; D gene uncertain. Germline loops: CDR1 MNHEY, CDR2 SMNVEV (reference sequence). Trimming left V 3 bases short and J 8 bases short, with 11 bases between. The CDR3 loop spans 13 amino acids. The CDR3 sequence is CASSFWVKDTIYF. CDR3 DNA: TGTGCCAGCAGTTTTTGGGTAAAGGACACCATATATTTT.

The CDR3 DNA reads as TGTGCCAGCAGCCCCGACAGGGTGTCGGCGCCTTTCTTT. It yields the protein CASSPDRVSAPFF. The rearrangement joins TRBV5-6 to TRBJ1-1; 7 nucleotides agree with TRBD1. The CDR3 has 13 residues. Trimming cost V 4 bases and J 12 bases; bases outside gene matches: 12. CDR1 and CDR2 (germline): SGHDT, YYEEEE.

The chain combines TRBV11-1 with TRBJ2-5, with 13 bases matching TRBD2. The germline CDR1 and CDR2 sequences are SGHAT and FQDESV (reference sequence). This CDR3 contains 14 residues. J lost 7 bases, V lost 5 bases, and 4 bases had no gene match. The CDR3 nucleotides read TGTGCCAGCAGCGCCGGACTAGCGGGGGCGACCCAGTACTTC. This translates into CASSAGLAGATQYF. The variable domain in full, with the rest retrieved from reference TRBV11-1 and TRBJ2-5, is EAEVAQSPRYKITEKSQAVAFWCDPISGHATLYWYRQILGQGPELLVQFQDESVVDDSQLPKDRFSAERLKGVDSTLKIQPAELGDSAMYLCASSAGLAGATQYFGPGTRLLVL.

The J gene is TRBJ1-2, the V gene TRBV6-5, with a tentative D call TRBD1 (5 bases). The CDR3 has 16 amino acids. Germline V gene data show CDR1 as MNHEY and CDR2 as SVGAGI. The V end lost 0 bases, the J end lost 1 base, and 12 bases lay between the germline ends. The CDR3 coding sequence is TGTGCCAGCAGTTACTCAGGGACCTCCTTTAACTATGGCTACACCTTC. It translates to CASSYSGTSFNYGYTF.

DNA of the CDR3: TGTGCCATCGAGGCGGAGGGCCTAATCCGAGAGCAGTACTTC. This codes for CAIEAEGLIREQYF. The rearrangement uses TRBV10-3 and TRBJ2-7; a weak D match, TRBD2 (6 bases). Germline V gene data show CDR1 as ENHRY and CDR2 as SYGVKD. The CDR3 sequence is 14 residues long. V lost 8 bases and J 7 bases, leaving 21 bases between the germline ends.

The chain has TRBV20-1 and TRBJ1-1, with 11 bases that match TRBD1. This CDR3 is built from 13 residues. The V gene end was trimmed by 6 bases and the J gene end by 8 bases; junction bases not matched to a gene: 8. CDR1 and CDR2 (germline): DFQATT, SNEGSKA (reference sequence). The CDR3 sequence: CSAPGTGGIEAFF. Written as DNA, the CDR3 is TGCAGTGCCCCCGGGACAGGGGGGATAGAAGCTTTCTTT.

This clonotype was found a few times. The DNA for the CDR3 is TGTGCCAGCAGTTTAGACAGGGGGGAAGGTGGCTACACCTTC. Its protein product is CASSLDRGEGGYTF. The chain combines TRBV27 with TRBJ1-2, with TRBD1 matching 9 bases. This CDR3 has 14 residues. Germline values: CDR1 MNHEY, CDR2 SMNVEV (reference sequence). The junction had 5 bases not matched to a gene; V was cut back by 2 bases and J by 7 bases.

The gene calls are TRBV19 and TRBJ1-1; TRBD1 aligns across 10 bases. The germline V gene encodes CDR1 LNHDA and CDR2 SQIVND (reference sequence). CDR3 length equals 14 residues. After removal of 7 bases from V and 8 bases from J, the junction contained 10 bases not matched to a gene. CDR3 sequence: CASNPGQGFTEAFF. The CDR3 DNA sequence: TGTGCCAGTAACCCGGGACAGGGGTTTACCGAAGCTTTCTTT.

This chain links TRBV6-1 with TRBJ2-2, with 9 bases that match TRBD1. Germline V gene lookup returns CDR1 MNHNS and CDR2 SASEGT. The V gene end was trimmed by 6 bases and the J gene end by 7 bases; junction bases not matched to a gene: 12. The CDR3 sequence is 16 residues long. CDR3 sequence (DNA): TGTGCCAGCAGCGACGGTGGGACAGGGATGGACGGGGAGCTGTTTTTT. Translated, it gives CASSDGGTGMDGELFF.

For the CDR3, the DNA is TGTGCCAGCAGTGGTTCCGGTCAGGGCTATGGCTACACCTTC. It specifies CASSGSGQGYGYTF. This chain connects TRBV6-1 to TRBJ1-2; D may be TRBD1 (5 bases). Germline-derived CDR1 and CDR2 are MNHNS and SASEGT. Between the trimmed V and J ends, which lost 4 bases and 4 bases, there was a span of 13 bases. The CDR3 sequence is 14 residues long.